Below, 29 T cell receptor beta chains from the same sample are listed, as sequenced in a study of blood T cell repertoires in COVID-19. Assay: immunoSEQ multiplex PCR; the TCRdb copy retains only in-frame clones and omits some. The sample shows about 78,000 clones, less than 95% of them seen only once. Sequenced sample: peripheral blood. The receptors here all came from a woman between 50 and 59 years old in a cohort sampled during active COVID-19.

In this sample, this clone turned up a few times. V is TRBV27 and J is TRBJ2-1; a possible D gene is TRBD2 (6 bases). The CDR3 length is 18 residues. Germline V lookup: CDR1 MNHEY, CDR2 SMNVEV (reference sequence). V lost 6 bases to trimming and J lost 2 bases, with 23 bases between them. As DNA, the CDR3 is TGTGCCAGCAGGATTCAAGCCCCCGGGACTTTAACCTACAATGAGCAGTTCTTC. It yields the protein CASRIQAPGTLTYNEQFF.

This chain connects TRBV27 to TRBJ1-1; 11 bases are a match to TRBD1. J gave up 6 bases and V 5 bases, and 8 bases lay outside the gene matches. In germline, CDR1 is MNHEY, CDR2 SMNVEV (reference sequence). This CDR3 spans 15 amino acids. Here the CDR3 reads CASSLWGQGGAEAFF. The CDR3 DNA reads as TGTGCCAGCAGTCTTTGGGGACAGGGGGGAGCTGAAGCTTTCTTT.

This CDR3 is CASSLIAGDTQYF. As DNA, the CDR3 is TGTGCCAGCAGCTTAATAGCTGGAGATACGCAGTATTTT. This chain links TRBV7-3 with TRBJ2-3, with no clear D. Trimming stripped 1 base from V and 5 bases from J, with 7 bases between. Germline assignment: CDR1 SGHTA and CDR2 FQGTGA. The CDR3 totals 13 residues.

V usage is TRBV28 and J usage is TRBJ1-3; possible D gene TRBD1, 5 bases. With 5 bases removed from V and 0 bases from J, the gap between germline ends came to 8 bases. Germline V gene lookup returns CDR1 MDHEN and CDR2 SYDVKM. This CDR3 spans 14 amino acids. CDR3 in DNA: TGTGCCAGCAGTACAGGCCACTCTGGAAACACCATATATTTT. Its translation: CASSTGHSGNTIYF.

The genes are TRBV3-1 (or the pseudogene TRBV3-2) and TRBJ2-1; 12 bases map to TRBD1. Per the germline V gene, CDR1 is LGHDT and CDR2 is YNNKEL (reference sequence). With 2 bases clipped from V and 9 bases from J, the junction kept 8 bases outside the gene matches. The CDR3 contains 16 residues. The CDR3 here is CASSQRSGTGGFEQFF. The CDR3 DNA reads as TGTGCCAGCAGCCAACGCTCCGGGACAGGGGGCTTTGAGCAGTTCTTC.

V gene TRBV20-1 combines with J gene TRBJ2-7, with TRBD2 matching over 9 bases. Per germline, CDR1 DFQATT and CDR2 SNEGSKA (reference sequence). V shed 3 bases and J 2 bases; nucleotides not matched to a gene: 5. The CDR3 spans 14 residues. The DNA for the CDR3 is TGCAGTGCTAGTCGCGGGAGGGCCGCCTACGAGCAGTACTTC. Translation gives CSASRGRAAYEQYF.

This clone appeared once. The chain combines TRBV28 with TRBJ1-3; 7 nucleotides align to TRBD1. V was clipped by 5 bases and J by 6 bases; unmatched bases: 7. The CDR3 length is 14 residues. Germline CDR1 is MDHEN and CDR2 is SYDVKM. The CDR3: CASSTRGQKNTIYF. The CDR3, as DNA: TGTGCCAGCAGTACCCGGGGACAGAAAAACACCATATATTTT. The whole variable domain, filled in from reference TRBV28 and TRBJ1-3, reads DVKVTQSSRYLVKRTGEKVFLECVQDMDHENMFWYRQDPGLGLRLIYFSYDVKMKEKGDIPEGYSVSREKKERFSLILESASTNQTSMYLCASSTRGQKNTIYFGEGSWLTVV.

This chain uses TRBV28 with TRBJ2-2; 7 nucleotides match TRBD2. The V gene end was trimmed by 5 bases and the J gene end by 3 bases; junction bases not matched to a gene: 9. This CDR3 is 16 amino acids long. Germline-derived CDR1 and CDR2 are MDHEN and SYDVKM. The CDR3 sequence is CASSGGGYPYTGELFF. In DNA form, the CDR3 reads TGTGCCAGCAGTGGGGGAGGGTACCCTTACACCGGGGAGCTGTTTTTT.

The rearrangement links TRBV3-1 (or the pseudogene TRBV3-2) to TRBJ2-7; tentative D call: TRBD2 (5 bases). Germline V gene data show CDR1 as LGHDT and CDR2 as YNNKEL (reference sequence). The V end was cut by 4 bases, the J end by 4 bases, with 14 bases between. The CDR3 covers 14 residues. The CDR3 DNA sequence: TGTGCCAGCAGCCCTACCTCGGGGAATTACGAGCAGTACTTC. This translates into CASSPTSGNYEQYF.

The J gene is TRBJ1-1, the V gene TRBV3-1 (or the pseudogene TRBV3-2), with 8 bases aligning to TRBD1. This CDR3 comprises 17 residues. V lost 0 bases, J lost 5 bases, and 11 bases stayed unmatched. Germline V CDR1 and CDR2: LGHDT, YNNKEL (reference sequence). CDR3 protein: CASSQDRVQGVGTEAFF. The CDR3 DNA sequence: TGTGCCAGCAGCCAAGATAGAGTACAGGGGGTAGGTACTGAAGCTTTCTTT.

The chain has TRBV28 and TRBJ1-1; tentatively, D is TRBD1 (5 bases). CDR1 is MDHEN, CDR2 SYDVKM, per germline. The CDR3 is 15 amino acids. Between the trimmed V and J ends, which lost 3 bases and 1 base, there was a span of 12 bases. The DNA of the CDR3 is TGTGCCAGCAGTTTCCGTGCCAGGGCGAACACTGAAGCTTTCTTT. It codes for CASSFRARANTEAFF. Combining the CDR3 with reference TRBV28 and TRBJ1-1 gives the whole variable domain DVKVTQSSRYLVKRTGEKVFLECVQDMDHENMFWYRQDPGLGLRLIYFSYDVKMKEKGDIPEGYSVSREKKERFSLILESASTNQTSMYLCASSFRARANTEAFFGQGTRLTVV.

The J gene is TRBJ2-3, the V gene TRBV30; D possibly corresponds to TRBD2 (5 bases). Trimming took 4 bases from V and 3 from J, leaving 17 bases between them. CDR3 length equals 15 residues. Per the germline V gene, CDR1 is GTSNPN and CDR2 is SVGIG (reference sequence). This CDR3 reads CAWKPSRSSTDTQYF. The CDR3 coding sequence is TGTGCCTGGAAGCCTAGCCGGTCCTCGACAGATACGCAGTATTTT. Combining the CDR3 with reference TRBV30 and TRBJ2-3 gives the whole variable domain SQTIHQWPATLVQPVGSPLSLECTVEGTSNPNLYWYRQAAGRGLQLLFYSVGIGQISSEVPQNLSASRPQDRQFILSSKKLLLSDSGFYLCAWKPSRSSTDTQYFGPGTRLTVL.

The CDR3 bases are TGTGCCAGCAGCTTGGACACCTACGAGCAGTACTTC. Amino acids: CASSLDTYEQYF. The J gene is TRBJ2-7, the V gene TRBV5-4; no reliable D call. Germline V gene data show CDR1 as SGHNT and CDR2 as YYREEE (reference sequence). Trimming removed 0 bases from V and 2 bases from J, with 3 bases in between. The CDR3 extends over 12 amino acids.

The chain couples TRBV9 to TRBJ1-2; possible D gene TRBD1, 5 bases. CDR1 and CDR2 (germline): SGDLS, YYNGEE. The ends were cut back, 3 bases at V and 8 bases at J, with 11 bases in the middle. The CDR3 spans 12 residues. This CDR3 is CASSAQGSGYTF. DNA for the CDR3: TGTGCCAGCAGCGCCCAGGGTAGCGGCTACACCTTC.

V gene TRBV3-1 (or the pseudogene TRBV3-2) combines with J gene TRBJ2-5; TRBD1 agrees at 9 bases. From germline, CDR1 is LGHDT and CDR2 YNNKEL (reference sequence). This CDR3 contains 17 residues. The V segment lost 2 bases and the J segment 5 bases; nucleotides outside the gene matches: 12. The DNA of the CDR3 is TGTGCCAGCAGCCAACCCCGGGGACAGGGTAGTGGGGAGACCCAGTACTTC. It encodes CASSQPRGQGSGETQYF.

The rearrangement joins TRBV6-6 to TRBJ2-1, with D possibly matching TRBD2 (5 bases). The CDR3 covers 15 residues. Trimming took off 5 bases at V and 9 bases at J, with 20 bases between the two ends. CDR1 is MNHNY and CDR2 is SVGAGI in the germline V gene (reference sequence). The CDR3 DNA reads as TGTGCCAGCAGTCCCGCGGGCTCCGGCATATCTGAGCAGTTCTTC. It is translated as CASSPAGSGISEQFF.

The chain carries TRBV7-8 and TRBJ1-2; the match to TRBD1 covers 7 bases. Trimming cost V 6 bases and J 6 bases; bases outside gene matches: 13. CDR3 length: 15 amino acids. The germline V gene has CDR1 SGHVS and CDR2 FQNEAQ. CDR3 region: CASRLMAGGNHGYTF. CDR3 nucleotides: TGTGCCAGCAGGTTAATGGCAGGGGGGAATCATGGCTACACCTTC.

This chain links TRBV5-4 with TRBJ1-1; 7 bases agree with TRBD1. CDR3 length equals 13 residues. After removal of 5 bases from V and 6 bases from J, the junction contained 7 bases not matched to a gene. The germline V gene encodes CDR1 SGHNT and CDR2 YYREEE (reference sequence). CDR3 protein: CASSQTGVAEAFF. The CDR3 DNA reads TGTGCCAGCAGTCAAACAGGGGTAGCTGAAGCTTTCTTT.

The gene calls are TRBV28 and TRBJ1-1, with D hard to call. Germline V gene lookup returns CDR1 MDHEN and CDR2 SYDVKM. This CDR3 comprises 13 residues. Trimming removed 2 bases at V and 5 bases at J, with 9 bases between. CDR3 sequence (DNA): TGTGCCAGCAGTTTAGGTACGGGAACTGAAGCTTTCTTT. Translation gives CASSLGTGTEAFF. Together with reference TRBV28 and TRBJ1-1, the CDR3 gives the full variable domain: DVKVTQSSRYLVKRTGEKVFLECVQDMDHENMFWYRQDPGLGLRLIYFSYDVKMKEKGDIPEGYSVSREKKERFSLILESASTNQTSMYLCASSLGTGTEAFFGQGTRLTVV.

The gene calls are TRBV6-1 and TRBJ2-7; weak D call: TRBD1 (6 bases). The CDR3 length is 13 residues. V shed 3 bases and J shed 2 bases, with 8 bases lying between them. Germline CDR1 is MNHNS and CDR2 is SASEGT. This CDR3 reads CASSDQGTYEQYF. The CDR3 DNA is TGTGCCAGCAGTGACCAGGGGACCTACGAGCAGTACTTC.

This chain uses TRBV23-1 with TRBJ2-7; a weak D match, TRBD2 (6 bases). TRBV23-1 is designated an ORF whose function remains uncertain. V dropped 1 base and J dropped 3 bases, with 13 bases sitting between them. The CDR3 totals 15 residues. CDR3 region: CASSQWGGNIYEQYF. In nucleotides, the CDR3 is TGCGCCAGCAGTCAATGGGGAGGTAATATCTACGAGCAGTACTTC.

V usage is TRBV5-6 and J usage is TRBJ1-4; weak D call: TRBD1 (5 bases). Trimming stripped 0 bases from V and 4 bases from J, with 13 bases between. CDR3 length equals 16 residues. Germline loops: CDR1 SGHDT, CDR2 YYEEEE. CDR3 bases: TGTGCCAGCAGCTTGGGAGGTCAGGGTCTTAATGAAAAACTGTTTTTT. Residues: CASSLGGQGLNEKLFF.

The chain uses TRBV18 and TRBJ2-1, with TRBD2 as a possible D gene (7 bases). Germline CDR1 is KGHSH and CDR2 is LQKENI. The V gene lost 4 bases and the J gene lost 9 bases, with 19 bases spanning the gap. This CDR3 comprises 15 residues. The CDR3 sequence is CASSLPGQGGGEQFF. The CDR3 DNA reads TGTGCCAGCTCACTGCCGGGGCAGGGAGGGGGTGAGCAGTTCTTC.

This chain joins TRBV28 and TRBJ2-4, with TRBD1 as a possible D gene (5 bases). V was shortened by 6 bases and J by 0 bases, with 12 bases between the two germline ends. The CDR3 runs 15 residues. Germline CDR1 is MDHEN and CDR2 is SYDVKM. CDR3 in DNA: TGTGCCAGCAGACCCGCAGACAGAGCCAAAAACATTCAGTACTTC. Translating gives CASRPADRAKNIQYF. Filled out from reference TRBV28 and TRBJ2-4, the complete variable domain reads DVKVTQSSRYLVKRTGEKVFLECVQDMDHENMFWYRQDPGLGLRLIYFSYDVKMKEKGDIPEGYSVSREKKERFSLILESASTNQTSMYLCASRPADRAKNIQYFGAGTRLSVL.

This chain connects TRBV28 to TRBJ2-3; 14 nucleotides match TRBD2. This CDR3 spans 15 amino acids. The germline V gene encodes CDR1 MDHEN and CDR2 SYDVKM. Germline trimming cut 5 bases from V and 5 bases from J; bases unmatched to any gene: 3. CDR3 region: CASSATSGRVDTQYF. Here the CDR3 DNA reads TGTGCCAGCAGTGCGACTAGCGGGAGGGTAGATACGCAGTATTTT.

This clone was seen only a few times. CDR3: CASSLMAGGSNEQFF. The CDR3 DNA sequence: TGCGCCAGCAGCTTGATGGCGGGAGGATCCAATGAGCAGTTCTTC. V usage is TRBV5-1 and J usage is TRBJ2-1; TRBD2 matches 8 bases. Germline V gives CDR1 SGHRS, CDR2 YFSETQ. Trimming at V came to 1 base and at J to 6 bases, leaving 6 bases not matched to a gene. This CDR3 is 15 amino acids long. The full variable domain, in which reference TRBV5-1 and TRBJ2-1 provide the parts outside the CDR3, is KAGVTQTPRYLIKTRGQQVTLSCSPISGHRSVSWYQQTPGQGLQFLFEYFSETQRNKGNFPGRFSGRQFSNSRSEMNVSTLELGDSALYLCASSLMAGGSNEQFFGPGTRLTVL.

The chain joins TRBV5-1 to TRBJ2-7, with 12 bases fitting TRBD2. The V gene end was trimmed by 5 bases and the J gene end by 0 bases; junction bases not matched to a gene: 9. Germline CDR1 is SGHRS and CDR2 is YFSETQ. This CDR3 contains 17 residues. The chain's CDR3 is CASSPRLAGASSYEQYF. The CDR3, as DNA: TGCGCCAGCAGTCCTCGACTAGCGGGAGCCAGCTCCTACGAGCAGTACTTC.

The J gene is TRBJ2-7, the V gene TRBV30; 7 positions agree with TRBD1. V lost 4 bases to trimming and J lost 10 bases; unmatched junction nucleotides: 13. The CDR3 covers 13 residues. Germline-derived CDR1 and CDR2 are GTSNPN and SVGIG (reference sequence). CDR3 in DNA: TGTGCCTGGACTCCGGGACAGAGAGCAGTACAGTACTTC. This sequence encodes CAWTPGQRAVQYF.

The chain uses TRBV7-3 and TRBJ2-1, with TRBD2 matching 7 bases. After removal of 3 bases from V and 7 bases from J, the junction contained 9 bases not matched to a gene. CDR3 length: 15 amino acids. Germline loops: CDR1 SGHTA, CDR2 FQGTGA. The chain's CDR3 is CASSLSGMTRNEQFF. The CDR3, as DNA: TGTGCCAGCAGCTTGAGCGGGATGACGAGGAATGAGCAGTTCTTC.